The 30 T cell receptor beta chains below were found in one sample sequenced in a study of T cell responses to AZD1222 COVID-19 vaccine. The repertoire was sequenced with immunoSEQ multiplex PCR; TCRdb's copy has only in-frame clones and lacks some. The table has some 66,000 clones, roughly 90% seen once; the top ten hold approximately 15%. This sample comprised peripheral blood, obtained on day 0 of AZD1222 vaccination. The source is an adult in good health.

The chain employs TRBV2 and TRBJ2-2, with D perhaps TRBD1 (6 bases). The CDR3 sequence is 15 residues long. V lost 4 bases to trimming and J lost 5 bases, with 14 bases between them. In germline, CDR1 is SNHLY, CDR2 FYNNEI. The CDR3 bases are TGTGCCAGCAGTGTACAGGGAGAGGGAACCGGGGAGCTGTTTTTT. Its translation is CASSVQGEGTGELFF.

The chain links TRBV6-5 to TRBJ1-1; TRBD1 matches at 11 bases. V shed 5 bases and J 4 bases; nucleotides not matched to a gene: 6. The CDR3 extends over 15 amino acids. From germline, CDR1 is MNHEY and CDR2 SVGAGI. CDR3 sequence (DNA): TGTGCCAGCAGTCAGGGACAGGGGGTGGGCACTGAAGCTTTCTTT. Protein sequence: CASSQGQGVGTEAFF.

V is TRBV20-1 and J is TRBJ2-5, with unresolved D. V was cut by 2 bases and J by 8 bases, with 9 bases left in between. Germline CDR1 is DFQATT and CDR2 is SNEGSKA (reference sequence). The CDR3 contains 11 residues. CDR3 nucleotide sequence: TGCAGTGCTAGAACCGGGCACACCCAGTACTTC. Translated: CSARTGHTQYF.

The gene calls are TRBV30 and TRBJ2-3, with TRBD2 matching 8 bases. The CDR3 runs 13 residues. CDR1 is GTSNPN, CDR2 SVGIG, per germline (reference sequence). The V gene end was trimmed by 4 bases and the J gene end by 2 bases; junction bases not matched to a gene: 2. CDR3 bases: TGTGCCTGGACTAGCGGGTACACAGATACGCAGTATTTT. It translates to CAWTSGYTDTQYF.

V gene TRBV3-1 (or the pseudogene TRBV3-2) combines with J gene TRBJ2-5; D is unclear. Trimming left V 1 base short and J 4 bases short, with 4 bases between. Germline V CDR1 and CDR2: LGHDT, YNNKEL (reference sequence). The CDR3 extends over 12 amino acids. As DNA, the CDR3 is TGTGCCAGCAGCCAAGGGGGAGAGACCCAGTACTTC. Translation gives CASSQGGETQYF.

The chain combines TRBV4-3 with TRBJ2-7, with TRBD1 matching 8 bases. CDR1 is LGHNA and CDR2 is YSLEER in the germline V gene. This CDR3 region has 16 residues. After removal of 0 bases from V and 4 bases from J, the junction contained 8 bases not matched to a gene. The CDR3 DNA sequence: TGCGCCAGCAGCCAAGATAGGACAGGGTACTCTTACGAGCAGTACTTC. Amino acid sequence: CASSQDRTGYSYEQYF.

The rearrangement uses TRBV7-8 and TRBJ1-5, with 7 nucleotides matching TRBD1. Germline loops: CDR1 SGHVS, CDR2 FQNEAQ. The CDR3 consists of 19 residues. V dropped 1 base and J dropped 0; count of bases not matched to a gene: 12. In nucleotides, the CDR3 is TGTGCCAGCAGCTTAGTGGGACAGAAAGACCAGTATAGCAATCAGCCCCAGCATTTT. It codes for CASSLVGQKDQYSNQPQHF.

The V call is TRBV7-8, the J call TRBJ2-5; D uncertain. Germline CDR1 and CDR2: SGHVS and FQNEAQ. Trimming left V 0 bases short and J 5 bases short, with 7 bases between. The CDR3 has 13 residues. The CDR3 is CASSLAARETQYF. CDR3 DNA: TGTGCCAGCAGCTTAGCGGCCAGGGAGACCCAGTACTTC.

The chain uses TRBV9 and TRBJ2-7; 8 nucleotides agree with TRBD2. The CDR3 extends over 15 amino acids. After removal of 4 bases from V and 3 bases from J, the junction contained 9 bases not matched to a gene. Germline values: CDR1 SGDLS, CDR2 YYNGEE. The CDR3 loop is CASSLPTSASYEQYF. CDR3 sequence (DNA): TGTGCCAGCAGCCTTCCGACTAGCGCAAGCTACGAGCAGTACTTC.

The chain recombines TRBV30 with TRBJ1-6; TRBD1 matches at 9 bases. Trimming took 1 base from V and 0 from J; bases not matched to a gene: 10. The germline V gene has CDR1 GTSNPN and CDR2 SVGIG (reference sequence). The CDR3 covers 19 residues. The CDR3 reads CAWSALGQGLISYNSPLHF. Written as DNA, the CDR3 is TGTGCCTGGAGTGCTCTTGGACAGGGGCTGATCTCCTATAATTCACCCCTCCACTTT.

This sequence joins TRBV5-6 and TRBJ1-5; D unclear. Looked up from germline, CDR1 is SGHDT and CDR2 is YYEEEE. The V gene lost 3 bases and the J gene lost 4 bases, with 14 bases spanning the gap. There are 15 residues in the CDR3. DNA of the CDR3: TGTGCCAGCAGCTCGATACTAGCCGGAAATCAGCCCCAGCATTTT. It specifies CASSSILAGNQPQHF.

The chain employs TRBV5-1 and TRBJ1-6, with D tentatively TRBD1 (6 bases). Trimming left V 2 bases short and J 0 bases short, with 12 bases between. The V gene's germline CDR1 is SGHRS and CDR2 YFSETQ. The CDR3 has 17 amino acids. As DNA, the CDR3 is TGCGCCAGCAGCTTCAAAGGGGGGGACTCCTATAATTCACCCCTCCACTTT. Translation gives CASSFKGGDSYNSPLHF.

The CDR3 spells CATRGISGRSYEQYF. CDR3 nucleotide sequence: TGTGCCACCCGGGGGATTTCCGGGAGAAGCTACGAGCAGTACTTC. The chain uses TRBV10-3 and TRBJ2-7; D perhaps matches TRBD2 (6 bases). This CDR3 is built from 15 residues. Trimming stripped 10 bases from V and 3 bases from J, with 22 bases between. Germline V gene lookup returns CDR1 ENHRY and CDR2 SYGVKD.

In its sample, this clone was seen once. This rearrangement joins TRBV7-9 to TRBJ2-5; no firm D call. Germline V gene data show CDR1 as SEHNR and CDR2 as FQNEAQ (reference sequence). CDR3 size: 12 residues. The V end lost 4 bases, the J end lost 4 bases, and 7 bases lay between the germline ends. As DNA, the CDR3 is TGTGCCAGCAGCTCCAATTCAGAGACCCAGTACTTC. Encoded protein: CASSSNSETQYF.

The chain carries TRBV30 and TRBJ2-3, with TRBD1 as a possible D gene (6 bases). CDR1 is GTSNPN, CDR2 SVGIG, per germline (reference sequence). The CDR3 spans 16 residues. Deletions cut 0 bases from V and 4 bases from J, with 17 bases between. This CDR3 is CAWSVGTGTSADTQYF. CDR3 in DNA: TGTGCCTGGAGTGTAGGGACCGGGACATCGGCAGATACGCAGTATTTT.

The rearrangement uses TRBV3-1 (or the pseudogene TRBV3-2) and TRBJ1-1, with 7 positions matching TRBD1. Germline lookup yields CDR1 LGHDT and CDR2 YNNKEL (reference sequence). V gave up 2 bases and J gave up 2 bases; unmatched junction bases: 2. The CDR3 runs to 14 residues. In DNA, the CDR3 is TGTGCCAGCAGCCAATGGGACAGTAACACTGAAGCTTTCTTT. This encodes CASSQWDSNTEAFF.

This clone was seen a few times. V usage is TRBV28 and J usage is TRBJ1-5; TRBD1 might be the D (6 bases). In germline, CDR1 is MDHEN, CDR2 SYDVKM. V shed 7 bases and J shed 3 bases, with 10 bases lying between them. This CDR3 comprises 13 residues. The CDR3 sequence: CASNRDTNQPQHF. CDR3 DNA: TGTGCCAGCAACAGGGACACCAATCAGCCCCAGCATTTT.

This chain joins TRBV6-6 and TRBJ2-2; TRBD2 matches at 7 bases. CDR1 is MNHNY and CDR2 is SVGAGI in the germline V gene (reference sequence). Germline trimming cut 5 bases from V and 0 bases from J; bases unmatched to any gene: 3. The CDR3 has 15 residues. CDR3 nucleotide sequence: TGTGCCAGCAGTCCTAGCGGTGCGAACACCGGGGAGCTGTTTTTT. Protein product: CASSPSGANTGELFF.

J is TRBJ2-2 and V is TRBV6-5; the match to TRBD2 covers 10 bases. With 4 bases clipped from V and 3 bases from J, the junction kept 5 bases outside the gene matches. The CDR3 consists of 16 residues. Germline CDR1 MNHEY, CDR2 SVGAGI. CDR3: CASSSWTSGHTGELFF. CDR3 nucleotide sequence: TGTGCCAGCAGTTCGTGGACTAGCGGACACACCGGGGAGCTGTTTTTT.

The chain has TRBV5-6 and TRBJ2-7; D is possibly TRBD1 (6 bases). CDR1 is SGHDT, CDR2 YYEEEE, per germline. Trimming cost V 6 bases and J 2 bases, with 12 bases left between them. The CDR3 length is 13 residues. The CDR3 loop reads CASTRDTAYEQYF. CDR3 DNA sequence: TGTGCCAGCACCCGGGACACAGCCTACGAGCAGTACTTC.

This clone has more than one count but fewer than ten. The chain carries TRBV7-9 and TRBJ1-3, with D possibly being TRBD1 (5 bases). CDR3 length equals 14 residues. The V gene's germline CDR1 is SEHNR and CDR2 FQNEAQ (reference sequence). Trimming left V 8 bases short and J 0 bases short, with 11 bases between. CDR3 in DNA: TGTGCCAGCCCGAGGGGCGACTCTGGAAACACCATATATTTT. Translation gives CASPRGDSGNTIYF.

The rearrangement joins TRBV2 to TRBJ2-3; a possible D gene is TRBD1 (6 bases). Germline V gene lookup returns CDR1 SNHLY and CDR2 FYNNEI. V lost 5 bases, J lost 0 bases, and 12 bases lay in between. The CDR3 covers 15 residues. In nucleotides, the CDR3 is TGTGCCAGCAGTTCAGGGGCCACTAGCACAGATACGCAGTATTTT. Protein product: CASSSGATSTDTQYF.

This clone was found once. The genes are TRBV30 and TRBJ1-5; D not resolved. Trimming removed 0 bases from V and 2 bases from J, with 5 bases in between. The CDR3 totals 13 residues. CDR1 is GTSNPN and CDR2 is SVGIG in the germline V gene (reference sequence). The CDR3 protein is CAWSVIRNQPQHF. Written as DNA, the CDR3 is TGTGCCTGGAGTGTAATTCGCAATCAGCCCCAGCATTTT.

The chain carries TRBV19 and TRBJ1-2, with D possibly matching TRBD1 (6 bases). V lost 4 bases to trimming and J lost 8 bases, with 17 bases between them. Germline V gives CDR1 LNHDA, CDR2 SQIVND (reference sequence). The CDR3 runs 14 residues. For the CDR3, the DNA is TGTGCCAGTAGTAGGGGGCCCCTATCGGGCGGCTACACCTTC. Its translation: CASSRGPLSGGYTF. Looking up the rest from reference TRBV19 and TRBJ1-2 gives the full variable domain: DGGITQSPKYLFRKEGQNVTLSCEQNLNHDAMYWYRQDPGQGLRLIYYSQIVNDFQKGDIAEGYSVSREKKESFPLTVTSAQKNPTAFYLCASSRGPLSGGYTFGSGTRLTVV.

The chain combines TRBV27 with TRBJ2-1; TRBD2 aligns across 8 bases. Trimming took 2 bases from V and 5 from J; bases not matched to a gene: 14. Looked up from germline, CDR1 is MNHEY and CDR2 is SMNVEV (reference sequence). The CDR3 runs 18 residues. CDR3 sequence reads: CASSLQLAGYGRDNEQFF. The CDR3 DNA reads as TGTGCCAGCAGTTTACAGCTAGCGGGCTATGGGAGGGACAATGAGCAGTTCTTC.

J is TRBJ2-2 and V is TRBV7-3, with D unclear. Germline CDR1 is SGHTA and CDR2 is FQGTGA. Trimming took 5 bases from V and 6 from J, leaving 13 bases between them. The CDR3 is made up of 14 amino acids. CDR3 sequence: CASSAPGRPGELFF. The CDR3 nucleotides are TGTGCCAGCAGCGCCCCGGGTCGCCCCGGGGAGCTGTTTTTT.

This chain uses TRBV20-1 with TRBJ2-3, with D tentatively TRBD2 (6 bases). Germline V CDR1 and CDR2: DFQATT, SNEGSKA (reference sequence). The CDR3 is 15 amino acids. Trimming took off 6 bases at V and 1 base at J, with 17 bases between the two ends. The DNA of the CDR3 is TGCAGTGCAAGTGGGAGGCAAGCGGGCACAGATACGCAGTATTTT. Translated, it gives CSASGRQAGTDTQYF.

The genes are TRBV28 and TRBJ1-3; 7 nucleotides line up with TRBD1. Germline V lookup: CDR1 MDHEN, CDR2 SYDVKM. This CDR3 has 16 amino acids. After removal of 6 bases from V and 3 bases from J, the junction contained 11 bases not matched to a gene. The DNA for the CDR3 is TGTGCCAGCAGGGGAAACCGACAGGGTAGTGGAAACACCATATATTTT. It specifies CASRGNRQGSGNTIYF.

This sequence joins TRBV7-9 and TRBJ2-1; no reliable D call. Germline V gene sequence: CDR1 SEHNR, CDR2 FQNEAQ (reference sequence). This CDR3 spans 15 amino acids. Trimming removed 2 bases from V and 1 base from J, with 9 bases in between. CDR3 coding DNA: TGTGCCAGCAGCTTACGTGATACGTCCTACAATGAGCAGTTCTTC. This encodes CASSLRDTSYNEQFF.

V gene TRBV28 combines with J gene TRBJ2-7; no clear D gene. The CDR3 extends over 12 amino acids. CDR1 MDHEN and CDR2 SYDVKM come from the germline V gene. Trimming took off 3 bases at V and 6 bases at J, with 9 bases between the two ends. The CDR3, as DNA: TGTGCCAGCAGTTTCGGCCCTCGCGAGCAGTACTTC. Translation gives CASSFGPREQYF.